The sequence of this T cell receptor beta chain was determined in a study of identical twins. Between the trimmed V and J ends, which lost 6 bases and 1 base, there was a span of 13 bases. The CDR3 sequence is 13 residues long. Germline V gene lookup returns CDR1 DFQATT and CDR2 SNEGSKA (reference sequence). TCRdb fed the 5' RACE reads into MiXCR, producing one record per CDR3 protein. Of approximately 1.8 million distinct CDR3 sequences listed, more than 30% are singletons. This clonotype was seen a handful of times. The sequence came from a newborn girl in good health. Input material: cord blood. V and J are TRBV20-1 and TRBJ2-7; D not resolved. Here the CDR3 reads CSALRAESYEQYF. For the CDR3, the DNA is TGCAGTGCCCTTAGGGCAGAGTCCTACGAGCAGTACTTC.